This TCR beta chain is drawn from a study of technical replicates of blood from a handful of donors. Produced via immunoSEQ multiplex PCR; TCRdb's table is partial and in-frame only. This table holds 60,000 to 85,000 clones, around nine tenths found once. The CDR3 totals 14 residues. CDR1 MNHEY and CDR2 SMNVEV come from the germline V gene (reference sequence). V lost 2 bases and J lost 4, with 8 bases in between. What was sequenced was T cells isolated from PBMCs. This chain uses TRBV27 with TRBJ1-4, with D unresolved. The clonotype comes from a human donor in good health. The chain's CDR3 is CASSLQKHNEKLFF. CDR3 sequence (DNA): TGTGCCAGCAGTTTACAGAAACATAATGAAAAACTGTTTTTT.